This TCR beta chain was profiled in a study of T cells in Graves' hyperthyroidism and ophthalmopathy. The study, taken as a whole, reports: Blood also carried most thyroid clonotypes expanded above 0.001. The model identified upcoming ophthalmopathy a median approximately six months ahead of onset.

Thyroid ultrasound, orbital computed tomography, clinical symptoms, and serum thyroxine and TRAb underpinned diagnoses. V lost 0 bases to trimming and J lost 5 bases, with 15 bases between them. CDR3 size: 15 residues. The V gene's germline CDR1 is SGDLS and CDR2 YYNGEE. Amplified TCR beta CDR3 regions came from RNA transcripts. TCR CDR3 underwent first-round RT-PCR with the HTBI primer set. TCRdb reprocessed the multiplex PCR reads with MiXCR, giving one entry per CDR3 protein. Of approximately 510,000 distinct CDR3 sequences detected, over 45% appear once; the ten largest clones hold about two fifths. This clonotype was observed many times. Its target is unknown.

Sequenced input: peripheral blood or thyroid tissue (not recorded which). The chain couples TRBV9 to TRBJ2-7; D is possibly TRBD2 (6 bases). The sequence was obtained from an adult woman with Graves' disease, either hyperthyroidism or ophthalmopathy (not recorded which). In DNA form, the CDR3 reads TGTGCCAGCAGCGTAGAGGGACTTCCTATGCACGAGCAGTACTTC. Its translation: CASSVEGLPMHEQYF.